This record covers a single T cell receptor beta chain. Its antigen is still unknown. These data originate in a study of OX40 agonist ivuxolimab in advanced cancers. Study as a whole: As their treatment, patients were administered ivuxolimab, an agonistic anti-OX40 (CD134) antibody. The dose-escalation cohort was about 86% male, with a mean age of about 58 years, ranging about 20 to 79. Study outcomes and limitations: At 0.1 to 3.0 mg/kg, CD4+ and CD8+ blood T cells expanded clonally by week 6. Normalized expansion of T-cell clones was also low for some nonresponders.

Clones were read by immunoSEQ multiplex PCR, and TCRdb kept only the in-frame ones, dropping some. The table records 90,000 to 150,000 clones, around 91% of them present only once. The CDR3 sequence is 16 residues long. The V segment lost 0 bases and the J segment 1 base; nucleotides outside the gene matches: 2. The germline gives CDR1 SGHRS, CDR2 YFSETQ. The gene calls are TRBV5-1 and TRBJ2-3; 10 positions match TRBD2. The input for sequencing was CD4+ or CD8+ T cells sorted from blood, taken in a trial of the OX40 agonist ivuxolimab. This TCR was sampled from an adult with an advanced solid tumor such as melanoma, head and neck, liver or kidney cancer. The CDR3 sequence: CASSLAGTSGTDTQYF. CDR3 in DNA: TGCGCCAGCAGCTTGGCCGGGACTAGCGGCACAGATACGCAGTATTTT.